The 17 T cell receptor beta chains given below trace back to one sample, sequenced in a study of Graves' ophthalmopathy and Graves' hyperthyroidism. Researchers took RNA transcripts and amplified TCR beta CDR3 regions from them. First-round RT-PCR with HTBI primers preceded a second-round multiplex PCR. MiXCR was run by TCRdb on the multiplex PCR reads, yielding one entry per CDR3 protein. Altogether 350,000 or so distinct CDR3 sequences are present, around a sixth being singletons, with the ten largest covering about 12%. The sequenced sample was peripheral blood. These receptors were taken from an adult man with Graves' ophthalmopathy.

The sample holds many counts of this clonotype. V and J are TRBV6-2 or TRBV6-3 and TRBJ1-6, with D unresolved. The germline V gene has CDR1 MNHEY and CDR2 SVGEGT. Trimming cost V 5 bases and J 7 bases, with 12 bases left between them. The CDR3 consists of 14 residues. The CDR3 is CASSRNVPNSPLHF. The CDR3 region has the DNA TGTGCCAGCAGTCGGAACGTCCCAAATTCACCCCTCCACTTT.

This clonotype was seen more than once but under ten times. This chain joins TRBV20-1 and TRBJ2-4, with D unresolved. The CDR3 spans 14 residues. CDR1 and CDR2 from the germline V gene are DFQATT and SNEGSKA (reference sequence). The germline V and J ends were trimmed by 6 bases and 0 bases, with 12 bases remaining between them. This CDR3 reads CSAIDDLAKNIQYF. The CDR3 DNA follows: TGCAGTGCCATAGACGACCTAGCCAAAAACATTCAGTACTTC.

This clonotype was detected many times. As DNA, the CDR3 is TGTGCCAGCAGGAAGACAGGGGAATTGAACACTGAAGCTTTCTTT. The encoded protein is CASRKTGELNTEAFF. This chain links TRBV7-9 with TRBJ1-1; TRBD1 agrees at 8 bases. V was pared by 6 bases and J by 0 bases, with 6 bases of the junction left unmatched. Per the germline V gene, CDR1 is SEHNR and CDR2 is FQNEAQ (reference sequence). The CDR3 length is 15 residues.

This clonotype showed up many times. V is TRBV9 and J is TRBJ1-6, with a tentative D call TRBD1 (6 bases). Germline V CDR1 and CDR2: SGDLS, YYNGEE. There are 14 residues in the CDR3. V was clipped by 3 bases and J by 10 bases, with 14 bases between them. This CDR3 is CASSASQGKSPLHF. DNA of the CDR3: TGTGCCAGCAGCGCTTCACAGGGAAAATCACCCCTCCACTTT.

This clonotype was observed many times. CDR3 amino acids: CASSLGYNQPQHF. The CDR3 bases are TGTGCCAGCAGTCTTGGGTACAATCAGCCCCAGCATTTT. J is TRBJ1-5 and V is TRBV6-2 or TRBV6-3, with D unresolved. V dropped 5 bases and J dropped 3 bases, with 8 bases sitting between them. Germline V gene data show CDR1 as MNHEY and CDR2 as SVGEGT. The CDR3 consists of 13 residues.

This sequence joins TRBV12-3 or TRBV12-4 and TRBJ1-1; no firm D call. Trimming pared 2 bases from V and 0 bases from J, leaving 7 bases between. This CDR3 contains 14 residues. The chain's CDR3 is CASSLNTLNTEAFF. The DNA of the CDR3 is TGTGCCAGCAGTTTAAACACCCTGAACACTGAAGCTTTCTTT.

V is TRBV4-1 and J is TRBJ2-7; 11 bases align to TRBD2. Germline-derived CDR1 and CDR2 are MGHRA and YSYEKL. Trimming removed 1 base from V and 2 bases from J; junction bases left unmatched: 7. The CDR3 runs 17 residues. The CDR3 loop is CASSQGASGRKPYEQYF. CDR3 nucleotides: TGCGCCAGCAGCCAAGGGGCTAGCGGGAGGAAACCCTACGAGCAGTACTTC.

This clonotype was counted many times. The chain joins TRBV28 to TRBJ2-7; TRBD1 might be the D (6 bases). V lost 3 bases, J lost 2 bases, and 14 bases lay in between. CDR1 and CDR2 (germline): MDHEN, SYDVKM. There are 15 residues in the CDR3. Here the CDR3 DNA reads TGTGCCAGCAGTTTGCGGCAGGGGTCCACCTACGAGCAGTACTTC. It encodes CASSLRQGSTYEQYF.

This clonotype was observed many times. The rearrangement uses TRBV28 and TRBJ1-3, with D tentatively TRBD1 (6 bases). V shed 3 bases and J shed 2 bases, with 8 bases lying between them. Germline V gene data show CDR1 as MDHEN and CDR2 as SYDVKM. CDR3 size: 14 residues. The CDR3 region has the DNA TGTGCCAGCAGTTTTGACAGGCCTGGAAACACCATATATTTT. As protein: CASSFDRPGNTIYF.

This clonotype was picked up many times. The chain combines TRBV6-5 with TRBJ1-1; perhaps TRBD1 as D (6 bases). Germline-derived CDR1 and CDR2 are MNHEY and SVGAGI. The CDR3 totals 14 residues. The ends were cut back, 2 bases at V and 6 bases at J, with 13 bases in the middle. The CDR3 sequence: CASSYPGGRAEAFF. The CDR3 DNA sequence: TGTGCCAGCAGTTACCCCGGGGGCCGGGCTGAAGCTTTCTTT.

At least ten counts were recorded for this clonotype. The V and J genes are TRBV19 and TRBJ2-7; tentative D call: TRBD2 (6 bases). Germline loops: CDR1 LNHDA, CDR2 SQIVND (reference sequence). V was cut by 3 bases and J by 3 bases, with 12 bases left in between. The CDR3 is 14 amino acids. CDR3 protein: CASSMAGTNYEQYF. CDR3 nucleotides: TGTGCCAGTAGTATGGCGGGGACGAACTACGAGCAGTACTTC.

This clonotype showed up many times. The chain is built from TRBV6-1 and TRBJ2-7, with unresolved D. Germline values: CDR1 MNHNS, CDR2 SASEGT. The germline V and J ends were trimmed by 2 bases and 2 bases, with 7 bases remaining between them. There are 13 residues in the CDR3. CDR3 residues: CASSENRPYEQYF. The DNA of the CDR3 is TGTGCCAGCAGTGAAAATCGACCCTACGAGCAGTACTTC.

This clonotype has at least ten counts. The V gene is TRBV29-1, the J gene TRBJ2-2; D ambiguous. V lost 7 bases and J 3 bases, leaving 12 bases between the germline ends. This CDR3 is 13 amino acids long. The germline V gene encodes CDR1 SQVTM and CDR2 ANQGSEA. Here the CDR3 DNA reads TGCAGCGCCTTCCGGGTGGACACCGGGGAGCTGTTTTTT. As protein: CSAFRVDTGELFF.

This clonotype was counted ten times or more. The CDR3 DNA reads as TGTGCCAGCAGGCAGGGGGATCGGGGTAATTCACCCCTCCACTTT. Its translation: CASRQGDRGNSPLHF. V is TRBV28 and J is TRBJ1-6, with TRBD1 matching 7 bases. CDR1 and CDR2 (germline): MDHEN, SYDVKM. There are 15 residues in the CDR3. The V and J ends lost 6 bases and 6 bases, in that order; junction bases with no gene match: 8.

This clonotype was detected a few times. The rearrangement links TRBV3-1 to TRBJ1-1, with TRBD1 identical over 7 bases. V was clipped by 1 base and J by 11 bases; unmatched bases: 10. The CDR3 length is 14 residues. From germline, CDR1 is LGHDT and CDR2 YNNKEL (reference sequence). The CDR3 DNA reads as TGTGCCAGCAGCCAAGTGCAAGGGGGCGGTCACGCTTTCTTT. Amino acids: CASSQVQGGGHAFF.

In its sample, this clonotype was seen many times. V is TRBV12-3 or TRBV12-4 and J is TRBJ1-1; tentatively, D is TRBD1 (5 bases). The V gene lost 4 bases and the J gene lost 1 base, with 10 bases spanning the gap. The CDR3 extends over 14 amino acids. Here the CDR3 reads CASSYMGTNTEAFF. CDR3 nucleotide sequence: TGTGCCAGCAGTTATATGGGGACGAACACTGAAGCTTTCTTT.

This clonotype was recorded many times. The rearrangement links TRBV6-1 to TRBJ1-5; TRBD1 is a possible D gene (6 bases). This CDR3 is built from 15 residues. V was cut by 6 bases and J by 1 base, with 13 bases left in between. Looked up from germline, CDR1 is MNHNS and CDR2 is SASEGT. CDR3 sequence: CASSPRGVSNQPQHF. The CDR3 DNA reads TGTGCCAGCAGCCCAAGGGGGGTCAGCAATCAGCCCCAGCATTTT.